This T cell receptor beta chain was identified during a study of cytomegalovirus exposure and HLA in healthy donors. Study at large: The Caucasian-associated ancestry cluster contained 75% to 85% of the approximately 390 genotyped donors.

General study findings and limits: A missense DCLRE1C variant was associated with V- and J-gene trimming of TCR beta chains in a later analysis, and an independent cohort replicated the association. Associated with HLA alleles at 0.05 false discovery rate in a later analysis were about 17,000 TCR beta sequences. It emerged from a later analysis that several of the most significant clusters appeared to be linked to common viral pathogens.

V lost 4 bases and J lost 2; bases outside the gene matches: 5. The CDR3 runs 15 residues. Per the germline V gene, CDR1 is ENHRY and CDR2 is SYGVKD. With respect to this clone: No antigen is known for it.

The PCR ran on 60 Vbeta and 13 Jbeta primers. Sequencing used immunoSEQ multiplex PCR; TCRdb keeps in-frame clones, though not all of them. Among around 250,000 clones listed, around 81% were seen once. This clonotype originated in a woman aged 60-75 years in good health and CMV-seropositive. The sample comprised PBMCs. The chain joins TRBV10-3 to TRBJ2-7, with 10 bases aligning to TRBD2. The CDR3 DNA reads TGTGCCATCAGTGGGGATAGCGGGGGGACCTACGAGCAGTACTTC. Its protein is CAISGDSGGTYEQYF.